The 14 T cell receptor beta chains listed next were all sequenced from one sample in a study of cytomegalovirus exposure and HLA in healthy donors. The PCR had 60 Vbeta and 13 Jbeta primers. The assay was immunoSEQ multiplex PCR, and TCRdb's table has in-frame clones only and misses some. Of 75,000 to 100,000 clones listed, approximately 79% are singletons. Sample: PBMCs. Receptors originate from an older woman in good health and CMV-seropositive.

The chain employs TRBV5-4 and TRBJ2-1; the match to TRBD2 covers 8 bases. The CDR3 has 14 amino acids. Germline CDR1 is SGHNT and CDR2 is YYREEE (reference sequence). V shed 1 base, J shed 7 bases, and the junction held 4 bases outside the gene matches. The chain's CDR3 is CASSLWSGGNEQFF. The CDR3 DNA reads TGTGCCAGCAGCTTGTGGTCGGGAGGGAATGAGCAGTTCTTC.

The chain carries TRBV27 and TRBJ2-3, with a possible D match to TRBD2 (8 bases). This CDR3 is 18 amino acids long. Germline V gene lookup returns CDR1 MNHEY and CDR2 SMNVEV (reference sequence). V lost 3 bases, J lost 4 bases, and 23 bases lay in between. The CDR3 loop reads CASSFGTAGVGVADTQYF. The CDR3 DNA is TGTGCCAGCAGTTTTGGGACAGCGGGAGTTGGAGTCGCAGATACGCAGTATTTT.

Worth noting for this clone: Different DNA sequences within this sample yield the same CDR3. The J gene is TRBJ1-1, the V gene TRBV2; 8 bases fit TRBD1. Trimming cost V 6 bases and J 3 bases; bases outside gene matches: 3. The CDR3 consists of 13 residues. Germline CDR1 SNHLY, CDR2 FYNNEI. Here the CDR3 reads CASRSTGDTEAFF. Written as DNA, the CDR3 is TGTGCCAGCAGGTCGACAGGGGACACTGAAGCTTTCTTT.

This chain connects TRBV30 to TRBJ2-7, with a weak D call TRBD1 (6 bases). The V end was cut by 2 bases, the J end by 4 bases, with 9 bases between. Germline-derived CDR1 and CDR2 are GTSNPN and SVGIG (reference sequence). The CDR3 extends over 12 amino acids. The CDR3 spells CAWSRGGYEQYF. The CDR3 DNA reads TGTGCCTGGAGTCGAGGGGGATACGAGCAGTACTTC. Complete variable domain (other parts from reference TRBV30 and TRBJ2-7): SQTIHQWPATLVQPVGSPLSLECTVEGTSNPNLYWYRQAAGRGLQLLFYSVGIGQISSEVPQNLSASRPQDRQFILSSKKLLLSDSGFYLCAWSRGGYEQYFGPGTRLTVT.

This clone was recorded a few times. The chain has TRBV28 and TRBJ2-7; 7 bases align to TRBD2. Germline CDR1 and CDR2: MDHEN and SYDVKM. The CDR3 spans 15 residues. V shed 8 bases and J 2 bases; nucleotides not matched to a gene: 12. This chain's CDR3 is CASSPGGRATYEQYF. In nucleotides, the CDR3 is TGTGCCAGCTCCCCGGGGGGACGCGCCACCTACGAGCAGTACTTC.

The CDR3 DNA reads as TGTGCCAGCAGCTTGGCTAGGGGGCCCCAGTACTTC. This gives the protein CASSLARGPQYF. V gene TRBV5-4 combines with J gene TRBJ2-5, with TRBD1 identical over 7 bases. J was trimmed by 9 bases and V by 0 bases; bases with no gene match: 2. The CDR3 extends over 12 amino acids. Germline loops: CDR1 SGHNT, CDR2 YYREEE (reference sequence).

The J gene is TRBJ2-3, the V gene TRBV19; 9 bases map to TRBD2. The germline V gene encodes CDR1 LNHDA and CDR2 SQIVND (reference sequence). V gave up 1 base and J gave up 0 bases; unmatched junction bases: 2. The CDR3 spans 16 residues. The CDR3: CASSIATSGSTDTQYF. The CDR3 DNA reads TGTGCCAGTAGTATAGCGACTAGCGGTAGCACAGATACGCAGTATTTT.

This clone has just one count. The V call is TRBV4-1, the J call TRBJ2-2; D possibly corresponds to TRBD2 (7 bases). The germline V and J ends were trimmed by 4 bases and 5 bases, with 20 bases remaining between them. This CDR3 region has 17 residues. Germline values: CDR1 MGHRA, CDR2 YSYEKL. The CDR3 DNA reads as TGCGCCAGCAGCCCATTCTCCGGGGGGCAAGGAACCGGGGAGCTGTTTTTT. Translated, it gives CASSPFSGGQGTGELFF.

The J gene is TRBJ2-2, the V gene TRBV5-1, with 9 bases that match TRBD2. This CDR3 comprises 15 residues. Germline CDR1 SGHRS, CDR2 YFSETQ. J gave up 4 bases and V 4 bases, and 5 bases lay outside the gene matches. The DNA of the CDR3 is TGCGCCAGCAGCATCGGGACTAGCAGCACCGGGGAGCTGTTTTTT. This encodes CASSIGTSSTGELFF.

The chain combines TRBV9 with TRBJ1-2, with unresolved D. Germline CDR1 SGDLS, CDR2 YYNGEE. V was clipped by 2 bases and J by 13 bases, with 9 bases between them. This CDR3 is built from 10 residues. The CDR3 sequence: CASSVKWSTF. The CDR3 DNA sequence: TGTGCCAGCAGCGTCAAGTGGAGCACCTTC.

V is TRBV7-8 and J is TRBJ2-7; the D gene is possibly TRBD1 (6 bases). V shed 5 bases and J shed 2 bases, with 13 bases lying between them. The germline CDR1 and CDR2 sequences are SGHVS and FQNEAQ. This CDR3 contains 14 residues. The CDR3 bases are TGTGCCAGCAGCCCCGGACAGCTCCCCTACGAGCAGTACTTC. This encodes CASSPGQLPYEQYF.

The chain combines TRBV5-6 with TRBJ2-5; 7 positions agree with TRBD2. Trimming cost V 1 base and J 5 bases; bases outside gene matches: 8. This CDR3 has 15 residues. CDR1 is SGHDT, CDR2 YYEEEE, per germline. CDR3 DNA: TGTGCCAGCAGCTTGCCCAGCGGGATACGGGAGACCCAGTACTTC. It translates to CASSLPSGIRETQYF.

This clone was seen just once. In DNA form, the CDR3 reads TGTGCCAGCAGTTTCACTAGCGGGACTACCGGGGAGCTGTTTTTT. It is translated as CASSFTSGTTGELFF. The V and J genes are TRBV27 and TRBJ2-2, with TRBD2 matching over 10 bases. V shed 3 bases and J 5 bases; nucleotides not matched to a gene: 3. The CDR3 has 15 amino acids. CDR1 and CDR2 (germline): MNHEY, SMNVEV (reference sequence).

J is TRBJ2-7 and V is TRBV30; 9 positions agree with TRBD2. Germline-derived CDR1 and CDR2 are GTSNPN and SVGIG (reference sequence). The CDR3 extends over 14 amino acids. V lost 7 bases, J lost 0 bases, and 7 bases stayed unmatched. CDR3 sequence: CAFRGAGGSYEQYF. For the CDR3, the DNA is TGTGCCTTCCGCGGAGCGGGGGGCTCCTACGAGCAGTACTTC.